The 11 T cell receptor beta chains presented below share a single source sample, sequenced in a study of T cell changes during pregnancy in multiple sclerosis. The assay was immunoSEQ multiplex PCR, and TCRdb's table has in-frame clones only and misses some. Found here are roughly 64,000 clones, 96% of them singletons; the top ten hold around 2.5%. The specimen comprised CD8+ T cells from peripheral blood mononuclear cells, sampled after pregnancy. These receptors were obtained from a female donor with multiple sclerosis, enrolled in a pregnancy study.

V is TRBV7-9 and J is TRBJ2-1; D gene uncertain. The CDR3 has 12 residues. Germline V CDR1 and CDR2: SEHNR, FQNEAQ (reference sequence). With 7 bases removed from V and 10 bases from J, the gap between germline ends came to 14 bases. CDR3 region: CASNLGVREQFF. Here the CDR3 DNA reads TGTGCCAGCAACCTCGGAGTTCGGGAGCAGTTCTTC.

This clone was counted between two and nine times. The chain recombines TRBV27 with TRBJ2-1; 9 nucleotides match TRBD2. Unmatched junction bases numbered 2, after V lost 5 bases and J lost 3 bases. The CDR3 runs 14 residues. Looked up from germline, CDR1 is MNHEY and CDR2 is SMNVEV (reference sequence). In DNA, the CDR3 is TGTGCCAGCAGTAGGACTAGCGACTACAATGAGCAGTTCTTC. This gives the protein CASSRTSDYNEQFF.

The CDR3 DNA reads as TGTGCCAGCACTCCCCGCGTAGGGGCCCATGAGCAGTTCTTC. Its protein is CASTPRVGAHEQFF. V gene TRBV11-2 combines with J gene TRBJ2-1; perhaps TRBD1 as D (5 bases). With 7 bases removed from V and 8 bases from J, the gap between germline ends came to 18 bases. CDR1 is SGHAT and CDR2 is FQNNGV in the germline V gene. The CDR3 spans 14 residues.

The chain joins TRBV7-2 to TRBJ1-5; 10 bases map to TRBD1. The CDR3 is 17 amino acids. The germline gives CDR1 SGHTA, CDR2 FQGNSA. The V and J ends lost 5 bases and 3 bases, in that order; junction bases with no gene match: 10. CDR3 sequence: CASSPSWDRGSNQPQHF. CDR3 sequence (DNA): TGTGCCAGCAGCCCCTCCTGGGACAGGGGCTCCAATCAGCCCCAGCATTTT.

V and J are TRBV7-9 and TRBJ2-7; 7 bases line up with TRBD1. J lost 0 bases, V lost 5 bases, and 4 bases had no gene match. This CDR3 is built from 14 residues. Germline loops: CDR1 SEHNR, CDR2 FQNEAQ (reference sequence). The chain's CDR3 is CASSLRDSSYEQYF. The CDR3, as DNA: TGTGCCAGCAGCCTGAGGGACAGCTCCTACGAGCAGTACTTC.

The chain uses TRBV2 and TRBJ1-3, with TRBD1 identical over 9 bases. V lost 6 bases to trimming and J lost 3 bases; unmatched junction nucleotides: 6. This CDR3 region has 15 residues. Germline assignment: CDR1 SNHLY and CDR2 FYNNEI. The CDR3 nucleotides are TGTGCCAGCAGAGCGGGACAGGGTTTTGGAAACACCATATATTTT. This sequence encodes CASRAGQGFGNTIYF.

The V and J genes are TRBV2 and TRBJ2-1; 8 nucleotides align to TRBD2. CDR1 and CDR2 (germline): SNHLY, FYNNEI. This CDR3 is built from 16 residues. Germline trimming cut 6 bases from V and 0 bases from J; bases unmatched to any gene: 7. The DNA for the CDR3 is TGTGCCAGCAGGGGGCCCGGGACTAGCTCCTACAATGAGCAGTTCTTC. Translating gives CASRGPGTSSYNEQFF. Variable domain in full (rest from reference TRBV2 and TRBJ2-1): EPEVTQTPSHQVTQMGQEVILRCVPISNHLYFYWYRQILGQKVEFLVSFYNNEISEKSEIFDDQFSVERPDGSNFTLKIRSTKLEDSAMYFCASRGPGTSSYNEQFFGPGTRLTVL.

The chain employs TRBV14 and TRBJ2-3; weak D call: TRBD2 (6 bases). Trimming pared 0 bases from V and 2 bases from J, leaving 18 bases between. Germline values: CDR1 SGHDN, CDR2 FVKESK. The CDR3 is 18 residues long. CDR3 protein: CASSQDRVAEAFTDTQYF. The CDR3 coding sequence is TGTGCCAGCAGCCAAGATAGGGTAGCGGAGGCTTTCACAGATACGCAGTATTTT. The complete variable domain, with remaining parts taken from reference TRBV14 and TRBJ2-3, reads EAGVTQFPSHSVIEKGQTVTLRCDPISGHDNLYWYRRVMGKEIKFLLHFVKESKQDESGMPNNRFLAERTGGTYSTLKVQPAELEDSGVYFCASSQDRVAEAFTDTQYFGPGTRLTVL.

In nucleotides, the CDR3 is TGTGCCAGTAGTATAAACAGGGGGAACTACAATGAGCAGTTCTTC. Its protein is CASSINRGNYNEQFF. This rearrangement joins TRBV19 to TRBJ2-1, with 8 bases identical to TRBD1. The trim removed 2 bases at V and 3 bases at J, leaving 3 bases unmatched. There are 15 residues in the CDR3. The germline gives CDR1 LNHDA, CDR2 SQIVND (reference sequence).

The CDR3, as DNA: TGTGCCAGCAGCCCCTGGGACAGAAGCACCGGGGAGCTGTTTTTT. Translated: CASSPWDRSTGELFF. This chain links TRBV13 with TRBJ2-2, with 7 bases identical to TRBD1. In germline, CDR1 is PRHDT, CDR2 FYEKMQ (reference sequence). Trimming at V came to 5 bases and at J to 4 bases, leaving 7 bases not matched to a gene. This CDR3 has 15 amino acids.

The J gene is TRBJ2-7, the V gene TRBV5-1, with D uncertain. The ends were cut back, 0 bases at V and 2 bases at J, with 9 bases in the middle. Germline CDR1 SGHRS, CDR2 YFSETQ. This CDR3 has 14 amino acids. The CDR3 region has the DNA TGCGCCAGCAGCTTGGCGTACACCGCCTACGAGCAGTACTTC. Translating gives CASSLAYTAYEQYF.